This T cell receptor (beta chain) comes out of a study of blood T cell repertoires in COVID-19. About the research overall: COVID-19 samples, acute and convalescent, were from the United States, Italy and Spain.

Germline assignment: CDR1 SGHVS and CDR2 FNYEAQ. Unmatched junction bases numbered 10, after V lost 7 bases and J lost 2 bases. The CDR3 totals 15 residues. Authors' analysis steps: Amplification of reference gene primers provided the estimated nucleated cell counts. Assay used: immunoSEQ multiplex PCR; TCRdb lists only in-frame clones, some missing. From that table come the V and J calls and clone size; the DNA was used to work out D and trimming. The data contain more than 140,000 clones, approximately 80% of them singletons. The chain carries TRBV7-6 and TRBJ2-5, with 7 nucleotides matching TRBD2. The receptor comes from a human donor in a cohort sampled during active COVID-19. Sequencing was performed on peripheral blood. CDR3 DNA sequence: TGTGCCAGCACCACCGGGGCTAGCGGACAAGAGACCCAGTACTTC. Protein sequence: CASTTGASGQETQYF.